A single sample gave rise to the 14 T cell receptor beta chains below, sequenced in a study of T cell responses to AZD1222 COVID-19 vaccine. Produced via immunoSEQ multiplex PCR; TCRdb's table is partial and in-frame only. The repertoire holds 95,000 or so clones, more than 70% seen once, with 2.8% in the top ten. Sequenced material: peripheral blood, taken on day 0 of AZD1222 vaccination. All receptors derive from an adult in good health.

The chain recombines TRBV4-3 with TRBJ1-2; 9 bases align to TRBD1. Germline lookup yields CDR1 LGHNA and CDR2 YSLEER. The CDR3 runs to 15 residues. The J segment lost 5 bases and the V segment lost 1 base, leaving 5 bases of the junction unmatched. CDR3 DNA sequence: TGCGCCAGCAGCCAAGGACAGGGGGGTGGGTATGGCTACACCTTC. It translates to CASSQGQGGGYGYTF.

The table lists this clone with a count of one. V is TRBV7-9 and J is TRBJ1-2; weak D call: TRBD1 (6 bases). V was shortened by 5 bases and J by 4 bases, with 17 bases between the two germline ends. Looked up from germline, CDR1 is SEHNR and CDR2 is FQNEAQ (reference sequence). The CDR3 is 15 residues long. The CDR3 DNA is TGTGCCAGCAGCCCTCGGACAGCAACCACCTATGGCTACACCTTC. Its translation is CASSPRTATTYGYTF.

This chain connects TRBV19 to TRBJ1-5; unclear D gene. CDR1 LNHDA and CDR2 SQIVND come from the germline V gene (reference sequence). The length of the CDR3 is 13 residues. The V gene lost 7 bases and the J gene lost 2 bases, with 9 bases spanning the gap. In DNA form, the CDR3 reads TGTGCCAGTAAAAAGGATGGCAATCAGCCCCAGCATTTT. It translates to CASKKDGNQPQHF.

CDR3 residues: CASRGAINEQFF. The CDR3 DNA follows: TGTGCCAGCAGGGGGGCTATCAATGAGCAGTTCTTC. The V gene is TRBV27, the J gene TRBJ2-1; TRBD1 is a possible D gene (6 bases). The V end was cut by 6 bases, the J end by 6 bases, with 9 bases between. The CDR3 consists of 12 residues. Looked up from germline, CDR1 is MNHEY and CDR2 is SMNVEV (reference sequence).

This clone came up once. The rearrangement links TRBV6-5 to TRBJ1-5, with D unclear. The V end was cut by 7 bases, the J end by 0 bases, with 10 bases between. The length of the CDR3 is 14 residues. Germline V lookup: CDR1 MNHEY, CDR2 SVGAGI. The CDR3 protein is CASKRDSSNQPQHF. The CDR3 nucleotides read TGTGCCAGCAAGAGGGATTCTAGCAATCAGCCCCAGCATTTT.

The chain recombines TRBV27 with TRBJ1-1; D unclear. The germline V gene encodes CDR1 MNHEY and CDR2 SMNVEV (reference sequence). CDR3 length: 14 amino acids. Deletions cut 5 bases from V and 6 bases from J, with 16 bases between. This CDR3 reads CASSPLRVGAEAFF. The CDR3 DNA is TGTGCCAGCAGTCCGCTGAGGGTAGGCGCTGAAGCTTTCTTT.

The J gene is TRBJ2-2, the V gene TRBV7-2, with D perhaps matching TRBD1 (6 bases). From germline, CDR1 is SGHTA and CDR2 FQGNSA. Trimming removed 5 bases from V and 7 bases from J, with 17 bases in between. The CDR3 has 15 amino acids. The CDR3 DNA follows: TGTGCCAGCAGCACCCCCGGGACAACTATCGGGGAGCTGTTTTTT. The encoded protein is CASSTPGTTIGELFF. Complete variable domain (other parts from reference TRBV7-2 and TRBJ2-2): GAGVSQSPSNKVTEKGKDVELRCDPISGHTALYWYRQSLGQGLEFLIYFQGNSAPDKSGLPSDRFSAERTGGSVSTLTIQRTQQEDSAVYLCASSTPGTTIGELFFGEGSRLTVL.

The V and J genes are TRBV21-1 and TRBJ1-4. TRBV21-1 is annotated as a pseudogene. CDR3 size: 14 residues. The CDR3 loop is CASWPGRGEEKLFF. The CDR3 DNA is TGTGCCAGCTGGCCGGGAAGGGGAGAAGAAAAACTGTTTTTT.

The rearrangement joins TRBV11-3 to TRBJ2-1; D is ambiguous. The V gene lost 2 bases and the J gene lost 8 bases, with 13 bases spanning the gap. The CDR3 totals 14 residues. Germline CDR1 is SGHNT and CDR2 is YENEEA. The CDR3 coding sequence is TGTGCCAGCAGCTTACAACTCCCCGTAGATGAGCAGTTCTTC. It specifies CASSLQLPVDEQFF.

The chain links TRBV10-2 to TRBJ2-1, with TRBD2 matching 7 bases. This CDR3 comprises 14 residues. The ends lost 7 bases at V and 3 bases at J; junction bases unmatched: 6. The V gene's germline CDR1 is WSHSY and CDR2 SAAADI. The CDR3 spells CASTSSGIYNEQFF. DNA of the CDR3: TGCGCCAGCACCTCTAGCGGAATCTACAATGAGCAGTTCTTC.

The rearrangement links TRBV11-3 to TRBJ1-6; tentative D call: TRBD1 (5 bases). The V end lost 1 base, the J end lost 9 bases, and 16 bases lay between the germline ends. From germline, CDR1 is SGHNT and CDR2 YENEEA. CDR3 length equals 16 residues. CDR3 nucleotide sequence: TGTGCCAGCAGCTTAGGGGGGGACCGACGAGGTTCACCCCTCCACTTT. This encodes CASSLGGDRRGSPLHF.

V is TRBV29-1 and J is TRBJ1-1; 7 nucleotides align to TRBD1. Germline V gene data show CDR1 as SQVTM and CDR2 as ANQGSEA. The CDR3 is 14 amino acids. With V trimmed by 0 bases and J by 10 bases, 11 bases remained unmatched. CDR3 region: CSVEDHLRGRGAFF. The DNA for the CDR3 is TGCAGCGTTGAAGATCACTTGAGGGGGCGGGGAGCTTTCTTT.

This chain joins TRBV28 and TRBJ2-7, with 11 bases identical to TRBD1. The J segment lost 7 bases and the V segment lost 3 bases, leaving 5 bases of the junction unmatched. The germline V gene encodes CDR1 MDHEN and CDR2 SYDVKM. The CDR3 covers 14 residues. The CDR3 nucleotides are TGTGCCAGCAGTTTCGGACAGGGGGCGAGGGAGCAGTACTTC. Protein: CASSFGQGAREQYF.

Here the CDR3 reads CASSEPGTTTYEQYF. CDR3 sequence (DNA): TGCGCCAGCAGTGAGCCTGGGACCACTACCTACGAGCAGTACTTC. The rearrangement links TRBV10-2 to TRBJ2-7, with D perhaps given as TRBD1 or TRBD2 (5 bases each). The length of the CDR3 is 15 residues. Germline CDR1 and CDR2: WSHSY and SAAADI. Trimming took 2 bases from V and 2 from J, leaving 13 bases between them.